One sample yielded the 31 T cell receptor beta chains listed below, sequenced in a study of graft-versus-host responses after intestinal transplantation. The protocol was immunoSEQ multiplex PCR, while the TCRdb copy is restricted to in-frame clones and leaves out a portion. The repertoire holds approximately 75,000 clones, approximately 94% seen once, with over 0.4% in the top ten. No antigen is known for these receptors. Specimen: unstimulated CD8+ T cells sorted from spleen or lymph node cells, collected before intestinal transplant. Receptors were obtained from a human donor who received an intestinal transplant.

The V gene is TRBV4-1, the J gene TRBJ1-6; D remains ambiguous. V lost 0 bases and J lost 0, with 15 bases in between. CDR3 length equals 19 residues. From germline, CDR1 is MGHRA and CDR2 YSYEKL. CDR3 sequence reads: CASSQDFGELSSYNSPLHF. The CDR3 DNA sequence: TGCGCCAGCAGCCAAGATTTTGGAGAATTAAGCTCCTATAATTCACCCCTCCACTTT.

The chain uses TRBV11-2 and TRBJ2-7, with unresolved D. V lost 3 bases and J 3 bases, leaving 12 bases between the germline ends. The CDR3 has 14 amino acids. Germline assignment: CDR1 SGHAT and CDR2 FQNNGV. CDR3 DNA: TGTGCCAGCAGCTTTTCTCCCGAAGGCTACGAGCAGTACTTC. Translated, it gives CASSFSPEGYEQYF.

V and J are TRBV7-9 and TRBJ1-1, with D unresolved. The CDR3 runs 14 residues. CDR1 and CDR2 from the germline V gene are SEHNR and FQNEAQ (reference sequence). V was trimmed by 0 bases and J by 2 bases, leaving 7 bases between them. CDR3 nucleotides: TGTGCCAGCAGCTTAGCTCGGGGTAACACTGAAGCTTTCTTT. Residues: CASSLARGNTEAFF.

The chain couples TRBV11-2 to TRBJ2-7; TRBD1 agrees at 7 bases. The V gene end was trimmed by 4 bases and the J gene end by 7 bases; junction bases not matched to a gene: 16. The CDR3 contains 16 residues. Looked up from germline, CDR1 is SGHAT and CDR2 is FQNNGV. As DNA, the CDR3 is TGTGCCAGCAGCTATTCCCCGGGACAGCGGCCAGGAGAGCAGTACTTC. Protein: CASSYSPGQRPGEQYF.

This chain connects TRBV21-1 to TRBJ2-5. TRBV21-1 counts as a pseudogene. The CDR3 spans 13 residues. The CDR3 region is CAMQRGARETQYF. The CDR3 DNA follows: TGTGCCATGCAGCGAGGGGCTCGGGAGACCCAGTACTTC.

This chain uses TRBV19 with TRBJ2-7; TRBD2 matches at 10 bases. V was clipped by 3 bases and J by 3 bases; unmatched bases: 17. This CDR3 has 19 residues. Germline V CDR1 and CDR2: LNHDA, SQIVND (reference sequence). In nucleotides, the CDR3 is TGTGCCAGTAGTATCGGGGACCTCGGAGCGGGAGGGCCAGACTACGAGCAGTACTTC. Translating gives CASSIGDLGAGGPDYEQYF.

The chain recombines TRBV19 with TRBJ1-5; tentatively, D is TRBD1 (6 bases). Trimming stripped 1 base from V and 1 base from J, with 17 bases between. CDR3 size: 18 residues. Germline V gives CDR1 LNHDA, CDR2 SQIVND (reference sequence). The CDR3 DNA reads TGTGCCAGTAGTATAGGCCCAGGAGGGGGGGACAGCAATCAGCCCCAGCATTTT. Protein sequence: CASSIGPGGGDSNQPQHF.

This clone was observed once. This rearrangement joins TRBV5-6 to TRBJ1-2, with D hard to call. CDR3 length: 13 residues. V was trimmed by 2 bases and J by 4 bases, leaving 9 bases between them. Germline CDR1 SGHDT, CDR2 YYEEEE. This CDR3 is CASSFLETYGYTF. The CDR3 region has the DNA TGTGCCAGCAGCTTCCTGGAGACCTATGGCTACACCTTC.

The rearrangement joins TRBV27 to TRBJ1-4; 9 positions agree with TRBD1. The germline CDR1 and CDR2 sequences are MNHEY and SMNVEV (reference sequence). Unmatched junction bases numbered 11, after V lost 5 bases and J lost 7 bases. The CDR3 length is 16 residues. The CDR3 region has the DNA TGTGCCAGCAGTCCGCGGGCCGGGACAGGGAGTGAAAAACTGTTTTTT. The encoded protein is CASSPRAGTGSEKLFF.

The CDR3: CASSEEDREETQYF. For the CDR3, the DNA is TGTGCCAGCAGTGAAGAGGACAGGGAAGAGACCCAGTACTTC. The chain employs TRBV6-1 and TRBJ2-5, with 8 bases that match TRBD1. Trimming cost V 1 base and J 3 bases; bases outside gene matches: 1. CDR3 length equals 14 residues. Germline CDR1 is MNHNS and CDR2 is SASEGT.

This rearrangement joins TRBV28 to TRBJ1-1; 10 bases map to TRBD1. Per germline, CDR1 MDHEN and CDR2 SYDVKM. CDR3 length: 17 residues. J gave up 4 bases and V 8 bases, and 16 bases lay outside the gene matches. The chain's CDR3 is CASRDPGQGYLGTEAFF. The CDR3 nucleotides are TGTGCCAGCCGCGACCCGGGACAGGGGTACCTTGGCACTGAAGCTTTCTTT.

V and J are TRBV4-1 and TRBJ2-7; 12 bases are a match to TRBD2. The CDR3 has 15 amino acids. Trimming cost V 4 bases and J 4 bases; bases outside gene matches: 5. Germline lookup yields CDR1 MGHRA and CDR2 YSYEKL. CDR3 amino acids: CASSLLLAGGYEQYF. CDR3 bases: TGCGCCAGCAGCCTGCTACTAGCGGGAGGATACGAGCAGTACTTC.

The gene calls are TRBV29-1 and TRBJ2-1; D not resolved. Trimming shortened V by 4 bases and J by 7 bases, and 20 bases separated the two germline ends. CDR3 length: 15 residues. CDR1 is SQVTM, CDR2 ANQGSEA, per germline. The CDR3 region has the DNA TGCAGCGTTGTCCAAGCCCCCCCCTCTGGGAATGAGCAGTTCTTC. The encoded protein is CSVVQAPPSGNEQFF.

The chain uses TRBV4-2 and TRBJ2-7, with D tentatively TRBD2 (5 bases). Trimming stripped 0 bases from V and 2 bases from J, with 20 bases between. This CDR3 spans 18 amino acids. CDR1 and CDR2 from the germline V gene are LGHNA and YNFKEQ. The CDR3 loop is CASSQDAESGDLTYEQYF. DNA for the CDR3: TGTGCCAGCAGCCAAGATGCCGAAAGCGGAGATCTAACCTACGAGCAGTACTTC.

The rearrangement joins TRBV11-3 to TRBJ2-7; perhaps D is TRBD1 or TRBD2 (5 bases each). CDR1 and CDR2 (germline): SGHNT, YENEEA. CDR3 length: 13 residues. V was pared by 2 bases and J by 5 bases, with 10 bases between. The CDR3 here is CASSLRGVNEQYF. The CDR3 DNA reads TGTGCCAGCAGCTTAAGGGGAGTCAACGAGCAGTACTTC. The entire variable domain, with the rest obtained from reference TRBV11-3 and TRBJ2-7, is as follows: EAGVVQSPRYKIIEKKQPVAFWCNPISGHNTLYWYLQNLGQGPELLIRYENEEAVDDSQLPKDRFSAERLKGVDSTLKIQPAELGDSAVYLCASSLRGVNEQYFGPGTRLTVT.

V is TRBV5-8 and J is TRBJ2-1; possible D gene TRBD2, 5 bases. This CDR3 has 14 amino acids. Germline values: CDR1 SGHTS, CDR2 YDEGEE. The V end lost 1 base, the J end lost 3 bases, and 8 bases lay between the germline ends. The CDR3 coding sequence is TGTGCCAGCAGCTTGCATCGGGGCTACAATGAGCAGTTCTTC. Its translation is CASSLHRGYNEQFF.

This sequence joins TRBV29-1 and TRBJ2-7, with TRBD1 as a possible D gene (6 bases). Germline CDR1 and CDR2: SQVTM and ANQGSEA. There are 13 residues in the CDR3. V was shortened by 7 bases and J by 0 bases, with 13 bases between the two germline ends. DNA for the CDR3: TGCAGCGCTGAGACAGGCAGCTCCTACGAGCAGTACTTC. Residues: CSAETGSSYEQYF.

The chain carries TRBV7-9 and TRBJ1-1; TRBD1 aligns across 9 bases. The V segment lost 4 bases and the J segment 0 bases; nucleotides outside the gene matches: 3. Germline V gene lookup returns CDR1 SEHNR and CDR2 FQNEAQ (reference sequence). The CDR3 spans 15 residues. The CDR3: CASSSGTGLNTEAFF. DNA for the CDR3: TGTGCCAGCAGCTCCGGGACAGGGCTGAACACTGAAGCTTTCTTT. Combining the CDR3 with reference TRBV7-9 and TRBJ1-1 gives the whole variable domain DTGVSQNPRHKITKRGQNVTFRCDPISEHNRLYWYRQTLGQGPEFLTYFQNEAQLEKSRLLSDRFSAERPKGSFSTLEIQRTEQGDSAMYLCASSSGTGLNTEAFFGQGTRLTVV.

This chain connects TRBV7-7 to TRBJ2-7; D uncertain. The CDR3 has 15 residues. Germline CDR1 SSHAT, CDR2 FNYEAQ (reference sequence). V dropped 0 bases and J dropped 3 bases, with 12 bases sitting between them. The CDR3 DNA reads as TGTGCCAGCAGCTTAGCTCCCTCAACACACTACGAGCAGTACTTC. The encoded protein is CASSLAPSTHYEQYF.

The chain is built from TRBV7-8 and TRBJ2-7, with D unresolved. This CDR3 is built from 13 residues. The ends were cut back, 2 bases at V and 10 bases at J, with 15 bases in the middle. CDR1 is SGHVS and CDR2 is FQNEAQ in the germline V gene. Here the CDR3 reads CASSLKDGSVQYF. In DNA form, the CDR3 reads TGTGCCAGCAGCTTAAAGGATGGCAGTGTTCAGTACTTC.

The V and J genes are TRBV9 and TRBJ2-7, with D tentatively TRBD1 (6 bases). Germline V gene lookup returns CDR1 SGDLS and CDR2 YYNGEE. Trimming took 0 bases from V and 2 from J, leaving 15 bases between them. The CDR3 totals 16 residues. The CDR3, as DNA: TGTGCCAGCAGCGTAGGGGAGAGGGGGTATCCCTACGAGCAGTACTTC. This codes for CASSVGERGYPYEQYF.

The rearrangement uses TRBV7-9 and TRBJ1-6; TRBD1 might be the D (6 bases). The V end was cut by 2 bases, the J end by 4 bases, with 12 bases between. CDR1 is SEHNR and CDR2 is FQNEAQ in the germline V gene (reference sequence). This CDR3 region has 16 residues. Here the CDR3 reads CASSLKGEGYNSPLHF. The DNA of the CDR3 is TGTGCCAGCAGCTTAAAGGGGGAGGGGTATAATTCACCCCTCCACTTT.

This chain uses TRBV28 with TRBJ2-7, with TRBD1 matching over 9 bases. The CDR3 runs 15 residues. Germline V gene sequence: CDR1 MDHEN, CDR2 SYDVKM. The ends lost 5 bases at V and 2 bases at J; junction bases unmatched: 7. CDR3 loop: CASSPGTGTTYEQYF. The CDR3, as DNA: TGTGCCAGCAGTCCGGGGACAGGGACTACCTACGAGCAGTACTTC.

The V and J genes are TRBV28 and TRBJ1-3, with TRBD1 matching 9 bases. The CDR3 is 15 residues long. V lost 11 bases and J lost 1; bases outside the gene matches: 9. The germline V gene encodes CDR1 MDHEN and CDR2 SYDVKM. The CDR3 nucleotides are TGTGCCGTAGCCCGGGACAGGGTTTCTGGAAACACCATATATTTT. Protein product: CAVARDRVSGNTIYF.

This sequence joins TRBV6-4 and TRBJ1-1, with D uncertain. Germline V gives CDR1 MRHNA, CDR2 SNTAGT. The CDR3 is 14 amino acids. V lost 0 bases to trimming and J lost 1 base, with 6 bases between them. Here the CDR3 DNA reads TGTGCCAGCAGTGACTCCCCCGGGAACACTGAAGCTTTCTTT. It encodes CASSDSPGNTEAFF.

V is TRBV27 and J is TRBJ1-3; TRBD1 is a possible D gene (5 bases). Trimming took off 3 bases at V and 2 bases at J, with 11 bases between the two ends. The CDR3 sequence is 15 residues long. The germline V gene encodes CDR1 MNHEY and CDR2 SMNVEV (reference sequence). Written as DNA, the CDR3 is TGTGCCAGCAGTTTTAATCAAGGGGCTGGAAACACCATATATTTT. This encodes CASSFNQGAGNTIYF.

The rearrangement joins TRBV5-1 to TRBJ2-6; the D gene is possibly TRBD1 (5 bases). CDR3 length: 16 amino acids. Germline CDR1 is SGHRS and CDR2 is YFSETQ. Trimming removed 5 bases from V and 5 bases from J, with 17 bases in between. CDR3 bases: TGCGCCAGCAGGAGATGGACGGCAGGGCGGGCCAACGTCCTGACTTTC. Amino acid sequence: CASRRWTAGRANVLTF.

The chain couples TRBV7-8 to TRBJ2-7, with TRBD2 matching 7 bases. Germline V lookup: CDR1 SGHVS, CDR2 FQNEAQ. This CDR3 comprises 13 residues. The V and J ends lost 2 bases and 7 bases, in that order; junction bases with no gene match: 5. CDR3 coding DNA: TGTGCCAGCAGCTTAAACGGCGGGAGTGAGCAGTACTTC. Amino acids: CASSLNGGSEQYF.

This clone came up a few times. In nucleotides, the CDR3 is TGTGCCAGCAGGGGGGCGGGCTTAACTAATGAAAAACTGTTTTTT. Protein sequence: CASRGAGLTNEKLFF. The V gene is TRBV27, the J gene TRBJ1-4; possible D gene TRBD1, 6 bases. Per germline, CDR1 MNHEY and CDR2 SMNVEV (reference sequence). Trimming cost V 6 bases and J 1 base, with 12 bases left between them. The CDR3 loop spans 15 amino acids.

This rearrangement joins TRBV27 to TRBJ2-2, with unresolved D. The CDR3 runs 13 residues. V was trimmed by 5 bases and J by 2 bases, leaving 6 bases between them. Germline loops: CDR1 MNHEY, CDR2 SMNVEV (reference sequence). Here the CDR3 reads CASSAHNTGELFF. As DNA, the CDR3 is TGTGCCAGCAGTGCCCATAACACCGGGGAGCTGTTTTTT.

This sequence joins TRBV11-2 and TRBJ2-1; D remains unclear. V lost 4 bases, J lost 0 bases, and 10 bases lay in between. The CDR3 length is 15 residues. Germline V gene data show CDR1 as SGHAT and CDR2 as FQNNGV. CDR3 coding DNA: TGTGCCAGCAGCTCCAGACCCGGCTCCTACAATGAGCAGTTCTTC. It codes for CASSSRPGSYNEQFF. Drawing the rest from reference TRBV11-2 and TRBJ2-1, the complete variable domain is EAGVAQSPRYKIIEKRQSVAFWCNPISGHATLYWYQQILGQGPKLLIQFQNNGVVDDSQLPKDRFSAERLKGVDSTLKIQPAKLEDSAVYLCASSSRPGSYNEQFFGPGTRLTVL.